The 5 T cell receptor beta chains below were found in one sample sequenced in a study of T cells after yellow fever vaccination. TCRdb re-analysed the 5' RACE reads in MiXCR, keeping a single row per CDR3 protein. The data contain about 74,000 distinct CDR3 sequences, approximately 6.5% of them seen just once; the ten biggest clones take up about 33%. Source: CD8+ T cells sorted from PBMCs, taken 5 to 6 days after the first yellow fever vaccination. The receptor set was obtained from a man in his late teens or twenties who received the YFV17D yellow fever vaccine.

This clonotype was seen a handful of times. This sequence joins TRBV11-2 and TRBJ1-6, with D unclear. V was clipped by 2 bases and J by 13 bases, with 9 bases between them. The germline V gene has CDR1 SGHAT and CDR2 FQNNGV. The CDR3 spans 12 residues. The DNA for the CDR3 is TGTGCCAGCAGCTTACTTGACTCTCCCCTCCACTTT. This encodes CASSLLDSPLHF.

This clonotype was seen only a few times. The V and J genes are TRBV7-9 and TRBJ2-7; weak D call: TRBD1 (5 bases). This CDR3 comprises 14 residues. Germline CDR1 and CDR2: SEHNR and FQNEAQ (reference sequence). V lost 0 bases and J 0 bases, leaving 6 bases between the germline ends. CDR3 coding DNA: TGTGCCAGCAGCTTAGCAGGACACTCCTACGAGCAGTACTTC. Its protein product is CASSLAGHSYEQYF.

The chain combines TRBV7-9 with TRBJ1-1, with D possibly TRBD1 on 5 matching bases. With 4 bases removed from V and 3 bases from J, the gap between germline ends came to 12 bases. The CDR3 contains 14 residues. Germline V gene sequence: CDR1 SEHNR, CDR2 FQNEAQ (reference sequence). The CDR3: CASSSRGGDTEAFF. For the CDR3, the DNA is TGTGCCAGCAGCTCGCGGGGGGGAGACACTGAAGCTTTCTTT.

This clonotype occurred many times. This sequence joins TRBV27 and TRBJ2-1; the D gene is possibly TRBD2 (6 bases). The V gene's germline CDR1 is MNHEY and CDR2 SMNVEV (reference sequence). Trimming took 5 bases from V and 4 from J, leaving 18 bases between them. The CDR3 covers 16 residues. CDR3 coding DNA: TGTGCCAGCAGTCCCCTTACTAGCAGCTTTTACAATGAGCAGTTCTTC. Translating gives CASSPLTSSFYNEQFF.

This clonotype was picked up a small number of times. The chain has TRBV11-3 and TRBJ2-1; no clear D gene. The CDR3 is 15 amino acids. Trimming took off 4 bases at V and 0 bases at J, with 10 bases between the two ends. Germline-derived CDR1 and CDR2 are SGHNT and YENEEA. The CDR3 loop reads CASSWAPSSYNEQFF. The CDR3 region has the DNA TGTGCCAGCAGCTGGGCGCCGAGCTCCTACAATGAGCAGTTCTTC.